The next 17 T cell receptor beta chains were all read from a single sample in a study of CD8+CD57+ T cells in acquired aplastic anemia. Profiling that covered TCR beta VDJ and CDR3 relied on genomic DNA as its template. TCRdb independently ran MiXCR on the reads; one entry per CDR3 protein. The table shows about 100,000 distinct CDR3 sequences, with 40% to 65% occurring only once. The material sequenced was sorted CD4+, CD8+, or CD8+CD57+ T cells (not recorded which) from PBMCs. Receptors were obtained from a human donor in good health, serving as a control.

This clonotype was recorded many times. The V gene is TRBV29-1, the J gene TRBJ1-1; D not certain. V was cut by 5 bases and J by 0 bases, with 7 bases left in between. This CDR3 is 12 amino acids long. CDR1 and CDR2 (germline): SQVTM, ANQGSEA. The CDR3 nucleotides read TGCAGCGTTTGGTCAGTGAACACTGAAGCTTTCTTT. This translates into CSVWSVNTEAFF.

This clonotype was detected ten times or more. This chain connects TRBV6-1 to TRBJ2-5; possibly TRBD1 for D (6 bases). The CDR3 has 14 residues. The germline V gene has CDR1 MNHNS and CDR2 SASEGT. V was pared by 1 base and J by 4 bases, with 10 bases between. The CDR3 is CASSEELGAETQYF. CDR3 nucleotides: TGTGCCAGCAGTGAAGAGCTGGGGGCAGAGACCCAGTACTTC.

Remarks on this clonotype: Possible read error: a much larger clone is one base away. The V call is TRBV4-1, the J call TRBJ2-1; D might be TRBD1 (6 bases). The CDR3 totals 16 residues. Germline lookup yields CDR1 MGHRA and CDR2 YSYEKL. The CDR3: CASGQEGVDSYNEQFF. DNA for the CDR3: TGCGCCAGCGGCCAAGAGGGGGTAGATTCCTACAATGAGCAGTTCTTC.

The rearrangement uses TRBV10-1 and TRBJ1-2; tentative D call: TRBD1 (5 bases). Trimming cost V 3 bases and J 4 bases, with 9 bases left between them. The germline V gene encodes CDR1 WNHNN and CDR2 SYGVQD (reference sequence). The CDR3 extends over 13 amino acids. The CDR3 is CASSEMGVYGYTF. CDR3 nucleotide sequence: TGCGCCAGCAGTGAAATGGGGGTCTATGGCTACACCTTC.

There are many counts of this clonotype. The chain couples TRBV5-6 to TRBJ1-1; no definite D call. The CDR3 is made up of 14 amino acids. CDR1 SGHDT and CDR2 YYEEEE come from the germline V gene. V lost 2 bases and J lost 7, with 15 bases in between. The CDR3 loop is CASSLINGVREAFF. Here the CDR3 DNA reads TGTGCCAGCAGCTTAATTAATGGGGTTCGTGAAGCTTTCTTT.

V is TRBV2 and J is TRBJ2-5; D may be TRBD1 or TRBD2 (5 bases each). The ends were cut back, 3 bases at V and 5 bases at J, with 10 bases in the middle. The CDR3 is 13 residues long. Germline values: CDR1 SNHLY, CDR2 FYNNEI. The DNA of the CDR3 is TGTGCCAGCAGTGACGACAGCGGTGAGACCCAGTACTTC. Amino acids: CASSDDSGETQYF.

The CDR3 nucleotides are TGTGCCAGCAGTGAAGCCTCGGGTGTTAGCTCCTACGAGCAGTACTTC. Translation gives CASSEASGVSSYEQYF. The chain has TRBV2 and TRBJ2-7; D call uncertain. The CDR3 consists of 16 residues. With 0 bases removed from V and 0 bases from J, the gap between germline ends came to 12 bases. CDR1 SNHLY and CDR2 FYNNEI come from the germline V gene.

The CDR3 DNA is TGTGCCAGTAGTCCCGGACAGGGAGGGTACACTGAAGCTTTCTTT. Translating gives CASSPGQGGYTEAFF. J is TRBJ1-1 and V is TRBV19, with 8 positions matching TRBD1. J lost 3 bases, V lost 5 bases, and 8 bases had no gene match. Germline loops: CDR1 LNHDA, CDR2 SQIVND (reference sequence). The CDR3 extends over 15 amino acids.

The chain is built from TRBV15 and TRBJ2-7, with 7 bases that match TRBD1. V was clipped by 4 bases and J by 0 bases; unmatched bases: 6. The CDR3 has 15 residues. CDR1 LNHNV and CDR2 YYDKDF come from the germline V gene (reference sequence). CDR3 nucleotides: TGTGCCACCAGCATTGTGGGACAGTACTCCTACGAGCAGTACTTC. Amino acid sequence: CATSIVGQYSYEQYF.

This clonotype occurred a few times. Just one base apart from a much larger clone, this may be a read error. The chain recombines TRBV12-3 or TRBV12-4 with TRBJ1-1; no firm D call. The CDR3 runs 12 residues. The CDR3 is CASSHPNTGAFF. DNA of the CDR3: TGTGCCAGCAGTCACCCGAACACTGGAGCTTTCTTT.

As concerns this clonotype: At one boundary the junction diverges from the germline segment, which might be a read error. J is TRBJ1-2 and V is TRBV29-1, with D unclear. CDR3 length: 11 residues. Germline lookup yields CDR1 SQVTM and CDR2 ANQGSEA. The DNA of the CDR3 is TGCAGCGTGGAAGACCGAGATGGCTACACCTTC. Residues: CSVEDRDGYTF.

This sequence joins TRBV15 and TRBJ2-7; D could derive from TRBD1 or TRBD2 (6 bases each). Germline-derived CDR1 and CDR2 are LNHNV and YYDKDF (reference sequence). Trimming shortened V by 8 bases and J by 2 bases, and 16 bases separated the two germline ends. There are 14 residues in the CDR3. This CDR3 is CATQRGAPTYEQYF. CDR3 sequence (DNA): TGTGCCACCCAGAGGGGGGCGCCTACCTACGAGCAGTACTTC.

This clonotype was counted many times. The gene calls are TRBV6-1 and TRBJ1-1, with 8 bases identical to TRBD1. Looked up from germline, CDR1 is MNHNS and CDR2 is SASEGT. There are 16 residues in the CDR3. Losses at the gene ends were 4 bases for V and 1 base for J; bases not matched to a gene: 8. The CDR3 loop is CASSASGGARNTEAFF. The CDR3 DNA follows: TGTGCCAGCAGTGCCTCAGGGGGCGCCAGGAACACTGAAGCTTTCTTT.

This clonotype was detected only a few times. V usage is TRBV19 and J usage is TRBJ2-1, with 12 nucleotides matching TRBD2. The CDR3 loop spans 15 amino acids. Germline V gene data show CDR1 as LNHDA and CDR2 as SQIVND (reference sequence). With 10 bases clipped from V and 7 bases from J, the junction kept 11 bases outside the gene matches. The CDR3: CATVPLAGGLNEQFF. The CDR3 DNA sequence: TGTGCCACCGTACCTCTAGCGGGGGGGCTGAATGAGCAGTTCTTC.

There are many counts of this clonotype. The V and J genes are TRBV6-6 and TRBJ1-3; no clear D gene. The CDR3 is 13 amino acids. Deletions cut 6 bases from V and 8 bases from J, with 14 bases between. Per germline, CDR1 MNHNY and CDR2 SVGAGI (reference sequence). The CDR3 bases are TGTGCCAGCAGAGAGCAGGCCCCGGACACCATATATTTT. Its translation is CASREQAPDTIYF.

The chain combines TRBV7-2 with TRBJ2-7; 11 bases agree with TRBD2. Germline loops: CDR1 SGHTA, CDR2 FQGNSA. Trimming cost V 1 base and J 6 bases; bases outside gene matches: 2. The CDR3 length is 14 residues. CDR3 sequence reads: CASSLGLAGFEQYF. The CDR3 coding sequence is TGTGCCAGCAGCTTAGGACTAGCGGGATTCGAGCAGTACTTC.

This clonotype was found many times. The V gene is TRBV27, the J gene TRBJ1-5; 8 bases are a match to TRBD1. Germline CDR1 reads MNHEY; CDR2 reads SMNVEV (reference sequence). V shed 9 bases, J shed 2 bases, and the junction held 3 bases outside the gene matches. The CDR3 contains 13 residues. The CDR3 loop is CASSTGGNQPQHF. CDR3 bases: TGTGCCAGTTCGACAGGGGGCAATCAGCCCCAGCATTTT.